A single sample is the source of the 19 T cell receptor beta chains below, sequenced in a study of T cell repertoires in cytomegalovirus infection. TCRdb re-analysed the reads in MiXCR, keeping a single row per CDR3 protein. The table includes about 490,000 distinct CDR3 sequences, about 15% detected once. Sequenced: CD8+ T cells from PBMCs. These TCRs come from a human donor in good health (CMV status not recorded). Some clones in this sample may be carry-over from other donors' samples.

The table lists this clonotype with many counts. The chain links TRBV4-2 to TRBJ2-1, with 10 bases identical to TRBD2. With V trimmed by 4 bases and J by 5 bases, 8 bases remained unmatched. CDR1 is LGHNA, CDR2 YNFKEQ, per germline. This CDR3 is built from 16 residues. This CDR3 is CASSLPAGGPDNEQFF. Here the CDR3 DNA reads TGTGCCAGCAGCCTACCAGCGGGGGGGCCGGACAATGAGCAGTTCTTC.

This clonotype was observed at least ten times. This CDR3 fails to terminate in the conserved phenylalanine or tryptophan, so it likely reflects a read error. The DNA is left out, because the CDR3 cannot be placed on it with certainty; the CDR3 is given as TCRdb lists it. The chain couples TRBV10-2 to TRBJ1-1; TRBD1 is the table's D call and was not checked against the DNA. The CDR3 is 10 residues long, ends included. CDR1 is WSHSY, CDR2 SAAADI, per germline. This CDR3 reads CASSEARAPI.

This clonotype was detected ten times or more. The rearrangement uses TRBV12-3 or TRBV12-4 and TRBJ1-5; the D is unclear. The CDR3 contains 15 residues. The V gene lost 3 bases and the J gene lost 3 bases, with 12 bases spanning the gap. The DNA of the CDR3 is TGTGCCAGCAGTTTGGGAGACAACTACAATCAGCCCCAGCATTTT. It translates to CASSLGDNYNQPQHF.

This clonotype has only a few counts. The chain has TRBV6-5 and TRBJ2-1; 9 bases agree with TRBD2. Germline CDR1 is MNHEY and CDR2 is SVGAGI. This CDR3 spans 16 amino acids. Germline trimming cut 4 bases from V and 3 bases from J; bases unmatched to any gene: 7. This CDR3 reads CASSSAGLANYNEQFF. The CDR3 coding sequence is TGTGCCAGCAGTTCGGCGGGACTAGCAAACTACAATGAGCAGTTCTTC.

This clonotype occurred once. A junction end diverges from the germline sequence, so it may reflect a read error. The rearrangement joins TRBV4-2 to TRBJ2-7, with D unresolved. Germline values: CDR1 LGHNA, CDR2 YNFKEQ. This CDR3 has 13 residues. In DNA, the CDR3 is TGTGCCAACAGCCAAGATTGGTCCCTCGAGCAGTACTTC. Its protein is CANSQDWSLEQYF.

The rearrangement joins TRBV9 to TRBJ2-7, with D unclear. The CDR3 length is 15 residues. Germline V gene data show CDR1 as SGDLS and CDR2 as YYNGEE. Trimming took off 0 bases at V and 2 bases at J, with 12 bases between the two ends. The CDR3 bases are TGTGCCAGCAGCGTAGATTACGGACCTACCTACGAGCAGTACTTC. Amino acid sequence: CASSVDYGPTYEQYF.

This clonotype has just a few counts. The chain recombines TRBV19 with TRBJ2-4, with 7 nucleotides matching TRBD2. Germline V CDR1 and CDR2: LNHDA, SQIVND (reference sequence). The CDR3 length is 11 residues. With 3 bases clipped from V and 14 bases from J, the junction kept 4 bases outside the gene matches. The CDR3 loop is CASSIIRGEYF. The CDR3 DNA reads TGTGCCAGTAGTATCATTCGGGGGGAGTACTTC.

This sequence joins TRBV27 and TRBJ2-7, with D uncertain. The CDR3 spans 13 residues. With 3 bases removed from V and 5 bases from J, the gap between germline ends came to 11 bases. Germline CDR1 and CDR2: MNHEY and SMNVEV (reference sequence). CDR3 bases: TGTGCCAGCAGTTTTGGGGAAGGCGACGAGCAGTACTTC. As protein: CASSFGEGDEQYF.

The CDR3 nucleotides are TGTGCCAGCAGCGTTGGAAGCGGTCTCACTAATGAGCAGTTCTTC. It specifies CASSVGSGLTNEQFF. This chain uses TRBV9 with TRBJ2-1; D may be TRBD2 (5 bases). The CDR3 loop spans 15 amino acids. Trimming shortened V by 2 bases and J by 7 bases, and 16 bases separated the two germline ends. Germline V gene sequence: CDR1 SGDLS, CDR2 YYNGEE. Drawing the rest from reference TRBV9 and TRBJ2-1, the complete variable domain is DSGVTQTPKHLITATGQRVTLRCSPRSGDLSVYWYQQSLDQGLQFLIQYYNGEERAKGNILERFSAQQFPDLHSELNLSSLELGDSALYFCASSVGSGLTNEQFFGPGTRLTVL.

This clonotype occurred many times. The gene calls are TRBV12-5 and TRBJ1-2; maybe TRBD1 (5 bases). The CDR3 has 14 amino acids. Germline V CDR1 and CDR2: LGHNT, FRNRAP. V shed 5 bases and J shed 4 bases, with 14 bases lying between them. CDR3 nucleotides: TGTGCTAGTGGTCCGGGGGAGCCCTCCTATGGCTACACCTTC. Translation gives CASGPGEPSYGYTF.

This clonotype was counted ten times or more. This sequence joins TRBV7-6 and TRBJ1-4; TRBD1 agrees at 7 bases. This CDR3 region has 15 residues. From germline, CDR1 is SGHVS and CDR2 FNYEAQ. The J segment lost 5 bases and the V segment lost 5 bases, leaving 8 bases of the junction unmatched. CDR3 loop: CASSPRQGPNEKLFF. The CDR3 nucleotides are TGTGCCAGCAGCCCTAGACAGGGTCCGAATGAAAAACTGTTTTTT.

This clonotype was seen a few times. This rearrangement joins TRBV19 to TRBJ2-3; D remains ambiguous. Germline V gives CDR1 LNHDA, CDR2 SQIVND (reference sequence). The V gene lost 3 bases and the J gene lost 5 bases, with 9 bases spanning the gap. The CDR3 covers 13 residues. CDR3 in amino acids: CASSILPVDTQYF. In nucleotides, the CDR3 is TGTGCCAGTAGTATCCTACCGGTAGATACGCAGTATTTT.

The table lists this clonotype with a count of one. This sequence joins TRBV4-2 and TRBJ1-1; no clear D gene. Looked up from germline, CDR1 is LGHNA and CDR2 is YNFKEQ. Trimming stripped 0 bases from V and 6 bases from J, with 17 bases between. The CDR3 contains 16 residues. CDR3 sequence reads: CASSQERNLKGAEAFF. The DNA of the CDR3 is TGTGCCAGCAGCCAAGAACGGAACCTGAAAGGAGCTGAAGCTTTCTTT.

The rearrangement uses TRBV3-1 and TRBJ2-1, with D possibly matching TRBD2 (6 bases). From germline, CDR1 is LGHDT and CDR2 YNNKEL (reference sequence). The CDR3 spans 18 residues. The V end was cut by 0 bases, the J end by 2 bases, with 17 bases between. The DNA for the CDR3 is TGTGCCAGCAGCCAAGAAGTGGAGGGTCTTTCGACCTACAATGAGCAGTTCTTC. Protein: CASSQEVEGLSTYNEQFF.

The rearrangement links TRBV3-1 to TRBJ1-1; the D gene is possibly TRBD1 (5 bases). Germline V gene sequence: CDR1 LGHDT, CDR2 YNNKEL (reference sequence). The CDR3 is 18 amino acids. V was trimmed by 0 bases and J by 0 bases, leaving 17 bases between them. CDR3: CASSQEWRGLRMNTEAFF. Here the CDR3 DNA reads TGTGCCAGCAGCCAAGAATGGCGGGGACTCCGCATGAACACTGAAGCTTTCTTT.

This clonotype was found many times. The chain couples TRBV6-2 or TRBV6-3 to TRBJ1-5, with D unclear. Germline CDR1 reads MNHEY; CDR2 reads SVGEGT. Trimming took 0 bases from V and 8 from J, leaving 14 bases between them. CDR3 length equals 15 residues. For the CDR3, the DNA is TGTGCCAGCAGTTACTCGGTACGGGCGGTGGAGCCCCAGCATTTT. Its translation: CASSYSVRAVEPQHF.

This clonotype has ten or more counts. V is TRBV7-3 and J is TRBJ2-1; 9 bases match TRBD2. Germline trimming cut 1 base from V and 7 bases from J; bases unmatched to any gene: 5. The CDR3 extends over 15 amino acids. CDR1 SGHTA and CDR2 FQGTGA come from the germline V gene. Here the CDR3 reads CASSLISGSINEQFF. CDR3 DNA sequence: TGTGCCAGCAGCTTAATTAGCGGGAGTATTAATGAGCAGTTCTTC.

Many counts were recorded for this clonotype. The chain uses TRBV7-9 and TRBJ2-5; the match to TRBD1 covers 9 bases. Per the germline V gene, CDR1 is SEHNR and CDR2 is FQNEAQ (reference sequence). V gave up 1 base and J gave up 0 bases; unmatched junction bases: 3. CDR3 size: 16 residues. The DNA for the CDR3 is TGTGCCAGCAGCTTAGGGACAGGGGAACACCAAGAGACCCAGTACTTC. Protein sequence: CASSLGTGEHQETQYF.

The V and J genes are TRBV10-3 and TRBJ2-3, with a tentative D call TRBD1 (5 bases). V was pared by 8 bases and J by 3 bases, with 18 bases between. CDR3 length: 15 amino acids. CDR1 and CDR2 (germline): ENHRY, SYGVKD. Here the CDR3 DNA reads TGTGCCATCCGATCAAAGCTAGGGGTTACAGATACGCAGTATTTT. Encoded protein: CAIRSKLGVTDTQYF.